This entry lists 5 T cell receptor beta chains sequenced from one sample in a study of cytomegalovirus exposure and HLA in healthy donors. The PCR was carried out with 60 Vbeta primers and 13 Jbeta primers. The assay was immunoSEQ multiplex PCR, and TCRdb's table has in-frame clones only and misses some. The sample has 150,000 to 200,000 clones; more than 75% are singletons. Material: PBMCs. The receptor set was obtained from a girl under three years old in good health and CMV-seronegative.

This chain's CDR3 is CASSETGLTYEQYF. CDR3 DNA: TGTGCCAGCAGTGAAACAGGTTTAACCTACGAGCAGTACTTC. The chain joins TRBV6-1 to TRBJ2-7; possibly TRBD1 for D (5 bases). V lost 2 bases, J lost 2 bases, and 10 bases lay in between. Germline CDR1 and CDR2: MNHNS and SASEGT. The CDR3 length is 14 residues.

The chain uses TRBV5-1 and TRBJ2-5, with TRBD1 as a possible D gene (5 bases). Germline CDR1 is SGHRS and CDR2 is YFSETQ. The germline V and J ends were trimmed by 1 base and 0 bases, with 13 bases remaining between them. The length of the CDR3 is 16 residues. CDR3 in DNA: TGCGCCAGCAGCTTGAGGGGAATCAGGGACCAAGAGACCCAGTACTTC. Translated, it gives CASSLRGIRDQETQYF.

Only one count was recorded for this clone. The gene calls are TRBV5-1 and TRBJ1-2; TRBD1 matches at 7 bases. Losses at the gene ends were 4 bases for V and 6 bases for J; bases not matched to a gene: 12. Germline CDR1 reads SGHRS; CDR2 reads YFSETQ. The CDR3 covers 15 residues. The CDR3 sequence: CASSPHNRGDHGYTF. The CDR3 coding sequence is TGCGCCAGCAGCCCCCACAACAGGGGAGACCATGGCTACACCTTC. Based on the CDR3 plus reference TRBV5-1 and TRBJ1-2, the full variable domain is KAGVTQTPRYLIKTRGQQVTLSCSPISGHRSVSWYQQTPGQGLQFLFEYFSETQRNKGNFPGRFSGRQFSNSRSEMNVSTLELGDSALYLCASSPHNRGDHGYTFGSGTRLTVV.

CDR3 amino acids: CASKMSRDRGYNEQFF. The DNA of the CDR3 is TGTGCCAGCAAAATGAGCCGGGACAGGGGTTACAATGAGCAGTTCTTC. The genes are TRBV7-9 and TRBJ2-1, with 10 bases fitting TRBD1. V lost 7 bases to trimming and J lost 4 bases; unmatched junction nucleotides: 10. The CDR3 totals 16 residues. Germline V CDR1 and CDR2: SEHNR, FQNEAQ (reference sequence).

The rearrangement joins TRBV29-1 to TRBJ2-5, with 7 positions matching TRBD2. The length of the CDR3 is 19 residues. The germline gives CDR1 SQVTM, CDR2 ANQGSEA. J lost 0 bases, V lost 4 bases, and 20 bases had no gene match. In nucleotides, the CDR3 is TGCAGCGTTGGCCTCCTACGGGGGAGCGGGAACTTGTACCAAGAGACCCAGTACTTC. Protein product: CSVGLLRGSGNLYQETQYF.